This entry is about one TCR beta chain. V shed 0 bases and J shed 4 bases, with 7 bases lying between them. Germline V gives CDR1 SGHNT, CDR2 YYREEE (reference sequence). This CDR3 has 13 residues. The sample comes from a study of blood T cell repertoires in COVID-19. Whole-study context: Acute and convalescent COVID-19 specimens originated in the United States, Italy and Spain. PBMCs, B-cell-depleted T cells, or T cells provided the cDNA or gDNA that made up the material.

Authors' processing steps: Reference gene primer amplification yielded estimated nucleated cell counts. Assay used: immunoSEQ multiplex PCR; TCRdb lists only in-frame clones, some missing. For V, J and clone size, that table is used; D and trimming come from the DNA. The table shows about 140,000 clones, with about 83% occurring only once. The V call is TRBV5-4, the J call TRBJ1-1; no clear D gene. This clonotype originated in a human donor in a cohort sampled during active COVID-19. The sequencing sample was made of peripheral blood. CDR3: CASSLERGTEAFF. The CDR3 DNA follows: TGTGCCAGCAGCTTGGAACGGGGCACTGAAGCTTTCTTT.